This TCR beta chain was retrieved from a study of cytomegalovirus exposure and HLA in healthy donors. Study results and caveats: Later on, an analysis tied 18,000 or so TCR beta sequences to HLA alleles at 0.05 false discovery rate.

The primer mix had 60 Vbeta and 13 Jbeta primers. Assay: immunoSEQ multiplex PCR; the TCRdb copy retains only in-frame clones and omits some. The sample gives 150,000 to 180,000 clones, around 80% of which show up once; over 5% is in the top ten. Trimming stripped 5 bases from V and 1 base from J, with 8 bases between. The CDR3 is 13 residues long. CDR1 is MNHEY, CDR2 SVGAGI, per germline. A remark on this clone: Its matching antigen is unknown.

Sequenced: PBMCs. The rearrangement joins TRBV6-5 to TRBJ1-1; D ambiguous. This receptor was identified in a woman aged 40 to 49 in good health and CMV-seropositive. CDR3 protein: CASSNTGNTEAFF. The CDR3 DNA is TGTGCCAGCAGTAACACGGGGAACACTGAAGCTTTCTTT.